This TCR beta chain emerged from a study of T cell responses to AZD1222 COVID-19 vaccine. Assay used: immunoSEQ multiplex PCR; TCRdb lists only in-frame clones, some missing. The table includes about 140,000 clones, approximately 92% detected once. The germline V gene has CDR1 GTSNPN and CDR2 SVGIG (reference sequence). V lost 0 bases and J lost 11; bases outside the gene matches: 12. CDR3 length: 14 amino acids. The source was peripheral blood, collected on day 0 of AZD1222 vaccination. The chain combines TRBV30 with TRBJ1-1; 7 positions agree with TRBD1. The receptor's source is an adult in good health. CDR3 nucleotides: TGTGCCTGGAGTGTAAAGGGGGCTCGTAGTGGCGCTTTCTTT. Its translation is CAWSVKGARSGAFF.